These T cell receptor beta chains were read from a single sample in a study of blood T cell repertoires in COVID-19. Only in-frame clones appear in the TCRdb table, and some are missing; sequencing was by immunoSEQ multiplex PCR. The sample records 70,000 to 95,000 clones, roughly 83% being singletons. The material sequenced was peripheral blood. These receptor sequences come from a human donor in a cohort sampled during active COVID-19. Each CDR3 is given with its conserved first and last residue. D genes are given only for firm matches. Part of the rows lack a size; the others show once, few, many or a class for expanded clones.

j_call: TRBJ2-2; v_call: TRBV6-5; d_call: NA; clone_size: NA; cdr3_aa: CASSSSWGNTGELFF; cdr3_nt: TGTGCCAGCAGTTCCAGCTGGGGCAACACCGGGGAGCTGTTTTTT
j_call: TRBJ2-7; v_call: TRBV6-2/TRBV6-3; d_call: TRBD1; clone_size: NA; cdr3_aa: CASSYFGQGSFHEQYF; cdr3_nt: TGTGCCAGCAGTTACTTTGGACAGGGAAGTTTTCACGAGCAGTACTTC
j_call: TRBJ1-2; v_call: TRBV9; d_call: TRBD1; clone_size: NA; cdr3_aa: CASSAGTGGGYGYTF; cdr3_nt: TGTGCCAGCAGCGCGGGGACAGGAGGAGGCTATGGCTACACCTTC
j_call: TRBJ1-3; v_call: TRBV5-1; d_call: NA; clone_size: NA; cdr3_aa: CASSSATGNGNTIYF; cdr3_nt: TGCGCCAGCAGCTCGGCAACGGGGAACGGAAACACCATATATTTT
j_call: TRBJ2-2; v_call: TRBV19; d_call: NA; clone_size: NA; cdr3_aa: CASRGEVGYTGELFF; cdr3_nt: TGTGCCAGTAGGGGTGAGGTTGGTTACACCGGGGAGCTGTTTTTT
j_call: TRBJ2-7; v_call: TRBV19; d_call: NA; clone_size: NA; cdr3_aa: CASSNTGGAYEQYF; cdr3_nt: TGTGCCAGTAGTAACACAGGGGGGGCCTACGAGCAGTACTTC
j_call: TRBJ2-4; v_call: TRBV10-3; d_call: TRBD2; clone_size: NA; cdr3_aa: CAISESVAGLAKNIQYF; cdr3_nt: TGTGCCATCAGTGAGTCGGTAGCGGGGTTAGCCAAAAACATTCAGTACTTC
j_call: TRBJ1-3; v_call: TRBV7-9; d_call: NA; clone_size: NA; cdr3_aa: CASSLVRRFGNTIYF; cdr3_nt: TGTGCCAGCAGCTTAGTTCGCAGGTTCGGAAACACCATATATTTT
j_call: TRBJ1-3; v_call: TRBV10-2; d_call: TRBD1; clone_size: NA; cdr3_aa: CASSRTGTDGNTIYF; cdr3_nt: TGCGCCAGCAGCCGGACAGGGACAGACGGAAACACCATATATTTT
j_call: TRBJ1-4; v_call: TRBV2; d_call: TRBD1; clone_size: NA; cdr3_aa: CASSEFRGRGEKLFF; cdr3_nt: TGTGCCAGCAGTGAATTCAGGGGGCGGGGTGAAAAACTGTTTTTT
j_call: TRBJ1-2; v_call: TRBV15; d_call: NA; clone_size: NA; cdr3_aa: CATSSLRGDLYGYTF; cdr3_nt: TGTGCCACCAGCAGCCTTCGGGGAGACCTCTATGGCTACACCTTC
j_call: TRBJ1-2; v_call: TRBV27; d_call: NA; clone_size: NA; cdr3_aa: CASSLAGISGYTF; cdr3_nt: TGTGCCAGCAGTTTAGCAGGGATAAGCGGCTACACCTTC
j_call: TRBJ2-2; v_call: TRBV7-3; d_call: TRBD2; clone_size: NA; cdr3_aa: CASSLTSGSTGELFF; cdr3_nt: TGTGCCAGCAGCCTAACTAGCGGCAGCACCGGGGAGCTGTTTTTT
j_call: TRBJ2-1; v_call: TRBV5-1; d_call: NA; clone_size: NA; cdr3_aa: CASSLGQGGHNEQFF; cdr3_nt: TGCGCCAGCAGCTTGGGCCAGGGGGGCCACAATGAGCAGTTCTTC
j_call: TRBJ2-7; v_call: TRBV18; d_call: TRBD2; clone_size: NA; cdr3_aa: CASSPGSSGRASYEQYF; cdr3_nt: TGTGCCAGCTCACCAGGGTCTAGCGGGAGGGCGTCCTACGAGCAGTACTTC
j_call: TRBJ1-3; v_call: TRBV4-3; d_call: NA; clone_size: NA; cdr3_aa: CASSQETGSGNTIYF; cdr3_nt: TGCGCCAGCAGCCAAGAGACGGGCTCTGGAAACACCATATATTTT
j_call: TRBJ2-4; v_call: TRBV4-2; d_call: TRBD1; clone_size: NA; cdr3_aa: CASSPTAGGWDKNIQYF; cdr3_nt: TGTGCCAGCAGCCCCACCGCAGGGGGCTGGGACAAAAACATTCAGTACTTC
j_call: TRBJ1-5; v_call: TRBV19; d_call: NA; clone_size: NA; cdr3_aa: CASSIDQRGGENSNQPQHF; cdr3_nt: TGTGCCAGTAGTATAGATCAGCGGGGGGGGGAAAATAGCAATCAGCCCCAGCATTTT
j_call: TRBJ2-7; v_call: TRBV9; d_call: TRBD1; clone_size: once; cdr3_aa: CASSARTGASEQYF; cdr3_nt: TGTGCCAGCAGCGCCCGGACAGGGGCGAGCGAGCAGTACTTC
j_call: TRBJ2-2; v_call: TRBV11-2; d_call: NA; clone_size: NA; cdr3_aa: CASSFSTNTGELFF; cdr3_nt: TGTGCCAGCAGCTTTAGTACGAACACCGGGGAGCTGTTTTTT
j_call: TRBJ1-2; v_call: TRBV4-3; d_call: TRBD1; clone_size: NA; cdr3_aa: CASSQDPTGDDYGYTF; cdr3_nt: TGCGCCAGCAGCCAAGACCCGACAGGGGATGACTATGGCTACACCTTC
j_call: TRBJ2-7; v_call: TRBV25-1; d_call: TRBD2; clone_size: NA; cdr3_aa: CASIRGTSGSIYEQYF; cdr3_nt: TGTGCCAGCATCCGAGGGACTAGCGGGAGCATCTACGAGCAGTACTTC
j_call: TRBJ2-7; v_call: TRBV9; d_call: TRBD1; clone_size: once; cdr3_aa: CASSPRTGGDEQYF; cdr3_nt: TGTGCCAGCAGCCCCCGGACAGGGGGCGACGAGCAGTACTTC
j_call: TRBJ1-5; v_call: TRBV6-5; d_call: TRBD1; clone_size: NA; cdr3_aa: CATGQGSNQPQHF; cdr3_nt: TGTGCCACCGGACAGGGAAGCAATCAGCCCCAGCATTTT
j_call: TRBJ2-7; v_call: TRBV12-3/TRBV12-4; d_call: TRBD2; clone_size: once; cdr3_aa: CASSLGGGYEQYF; cdr3_nt: TGTGCCAGCAGTTTAGGGGGGGGGTACGAGCAGTACTTC
j_call: TRBJ1-3; v_call: TRBV3-1/TRBV3-2; d_call: NA; clone_size: NA; cdr3_aa: CASSQEVLGSSGNTIYF; cdr3_nt: TGTGCCAGCAGCCAAGAAGTCCTGGGGAGCTCTGGAAACACCATATATTTT
j_call: TRBJ1-1; v_call: TRBV5-1; d_call: NA; clone_size: NA; cdr3_aa: CASSPPGHLVNTEAFF; cdr3_nt: TGCGCCAGCAGCCCTCCGGGACACCTAGTGAACACTGAAGCTTTCTTT
j_call: TRBJ2-1; v_call: TRBV6-4; d_call: TRBD2; clone_size: NA; cdr3_aa: CASSTLAGLARNEQFF; cdr3_nt: TGTGCCAGCAGTACTCTGGCGGGACTAGCGAGGAATGAGCAGTTCTTC
j_call: TRBJ1-2; v_call: TRBV19; d_call: NA; clone_size: once; cdr3_aa: CASRYNSDSYGYTF; cdr3_nt: TGTGCCAGTAGATACAACTCGGACAGTTATGGCTACACCTTC
j_call: TRBJ2-7; v_call: TRBV5-1; d_call: NA; clone_size: NA; cdr3_aa: CASSLGARTTYEQYF; cdr3_nt: TGCGCCAGCAGCTTGGGAGCCCGCACGACCTACGAGCAGTACTTC
j_call: TRBJ1-2; v_call: TRBV19; d_call: NA; clone_size: NA; cdr3_aa: CASTGAFVRRYGYTF; cdr3_nt: TGTGCCAGTACAGGGGCGTTCGTTAGGAGGTATGGCTACACCTTC
j_call: TRBJ2-2; v_call: TRBV6-5; d_call: NA; clone_size: once; cdr3_aa: CASSYSLGPGELFF; cdr3_nt: TGTGCCAGCAGTTACTCACTAGGCCCCGGGGAGCTGTTTTTT
j_call: TRBJ2-1; v_call: TRBV10-3; d_call: NA; clone_size: NA; cdr3_aa: CATLGQLGEQFF; cdr3_nt: TGTGCCACCCTCGGACAGCTGGGTGAGCAGTTCTTC
j_call: TRBJ1-2; v_call: TRBV7-2; d_call: NA; clone_size: once; cdr3_aa: CASSPRQALGITF; cdr3_nt: TGTGCCAGCAGCCCGAGACAGGCCCTAGGAATCACCTTC
j_call: TRBJ1-5; v_call: TRBV19; d_call: TRBD1; clone_size: NA; cdr3_aa: CASSIDRDQPQHF; cdr3_nt: TGTGCCAGTAGTATCGACAGGGATCAGCCCCAGCATTTT